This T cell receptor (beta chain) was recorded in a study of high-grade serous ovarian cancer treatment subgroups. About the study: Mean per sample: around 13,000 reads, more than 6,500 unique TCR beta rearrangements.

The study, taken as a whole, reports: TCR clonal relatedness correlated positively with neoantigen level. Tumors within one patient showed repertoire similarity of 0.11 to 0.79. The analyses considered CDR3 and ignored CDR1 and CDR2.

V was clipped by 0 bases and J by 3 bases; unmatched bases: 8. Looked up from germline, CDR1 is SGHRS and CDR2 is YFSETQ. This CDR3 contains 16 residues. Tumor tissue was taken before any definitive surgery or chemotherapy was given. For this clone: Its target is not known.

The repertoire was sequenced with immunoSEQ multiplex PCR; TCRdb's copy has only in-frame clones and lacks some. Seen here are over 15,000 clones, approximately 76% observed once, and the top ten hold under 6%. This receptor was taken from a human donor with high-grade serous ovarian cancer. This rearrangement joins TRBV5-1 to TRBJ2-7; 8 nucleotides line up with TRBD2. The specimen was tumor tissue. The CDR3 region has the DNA TGCGCCAGCAGCTTGGCCCCATCCCGGGAGGGCTACGAGCAGTACTTC. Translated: CASSLAPSREGYEQYF.